This TCR beta chain emerged from a study of T cell changes during pregnancy in multiple sclerosis. The data were produced by immunoSEQ multiplex PCR, yet TCRdb's version contains in-frame clones alone and is incomplete. The sample lists tens of thousands of clones, 75% to 95% seen once, with roughly 0.7% in the top ten. The V segment lost 4 bases and the J segment 2 bases; nucleotides outside the gene matches: 22. The germline gives CDR1 SGHRS, CDR2 YFSETQ. This CDR3 region has 20 residues. The chain joins TRBV5-1 to TRBJ2-3; 7 bases agree with TRBD1. The specimen comprised CD4+ T cells from peripheral blood mononuclear cells, sampled before pregnancy. The clonotype comes from a female donor with multiple sclerosis, enrolled in a pregnancy study. Here the CDR3 reads CASSPATRGHGAAFTDTQYF. CDR3 coding DNA: TGCGCCAGCAGCCCGGCCACGAGGGGGCACGGAGCGGCTTTCACAGATACGCAGTATTTT.